These 31 T cell receptor beta chains were all obtained from the same sample, sequenced in a study of T cell responses to AZD1222 COVID-19 vaccine. TCRdb keeps only in-frame clones here, not all; method: immunoSEQ multiplex PCR. The sample has around 170,000 clones; more than 75% are singletons. Sequencing was performed on peripheral blood, taken on day 0 of AZD1222 vaccination. The source is an adult in good health.

The CDR3 coding sequence is TGTGCCAGCAGCATAATAACAGGGCCGTTCTACGAGCAGTACTTC. This encodes CASSIITGPFYEQYF. The chain employs TRBV11-2 and TRBJ2-7; tentative D call: TRBD1 (6 bases). Trimming took 5 bases from V and 3 from J, leaving 17 bases between them. CDR1 is SGHAT, CDR2 FQNNGV, per germline. This CDR3 is built from 15 residues.

The chain is built from TRBV2 and TRBJ2-1; D uncertain. Trimming stripped 11 bases from V and 5 bases from J, with 16 bases between. The CDR3 sequence is 13 residues long. CDR1 and CDR2 (germline): SNHLY, FYNNEI. The chain's CDR3 is CAARLGYNNEQFF. In DNA, the CDR3 is TGTGCCGCACGGTTGGGCTACAACAATGAGCAGTTCTTC.

This chain links TRBV3-1 (or the pseudogene TRBV3-2) with TRBJ2-3; TRBD2 matches at 7 bases. Germline V gene lookup returns CDR1 LGHDT and CDR2 YNNKEL (reference sequence). The CDR3 consists of 15 residues. J gave up 4 bases and V 2 bases, and 6 bases lay outside the gene matches. The CDR3 DNA sequence: TGTGCCAGCAGCCAAACTAGCGCAGGGCCAGATACGCAGTATTTT. It translates to CASSQTSAGPDTQYF.

This clone was found a few times. The gene calls are TRBV2 and TRBJ2-3; no reliable D call. In germline, CDR1 is SNHLY, CDR2 FYNNEI. V lost 7 bases to trimming and J lost 0 bases, with 11 bases between them. The CDR3 spans 14 residues. CDR3 residues: CASIRLTSTDTQYF. In DNA form, the CDR3 reads TGTGCCAGCATTCGCCTAACTAGCACAGATACGCAGTATTTT.

The chain joins TRBV5-8 to TRBJ1-4; D not resolved. Germline values: CDR1 SGHTS, CDR2 YDEGEE. V lost 5 bases and J 1 base, leaving 18 bases between the germline ends. The CDR3 is 17 residues long. The CDR3 loop reads CASRTGSLPITNEKLFF. The DNA for the CDR3 is TGTGCCAGCAGGACGGGATCCCTACCTATAACTAATGAAAAACTGTTTTTT.

The V call is TRBV4-3, the J call TRBJ2-6; D remains ambiguous. V was trimmed by 1 base and J by 4 bases, leaving 2 bases between them. This CDR3 comprises 13 residues. CDR1 is LGHNA and CDR2 is YSLEER in the germline V gene. Written as DNA, the CDR3 is TGCGCCAGCAGCCAAGTCGGGGCCAACGTCCTGACTTTC. The encoded protein is CASSQVGANVLTF.

The V call is TRBV27, the J call TRBJ2-2; D is possibly TRBD2 (7 bases). V lost 1 base, J lost 3 bases, and 18 bases lay in between. CDR1 is MNHEY, CDR2 SMNVEV, per germline (reference sequence). This CDR3 region has 18 residues. The CDR3 sequence: CASSLFPFREGDTGELFF. The CDR3 DNA reads TGTGCCAGCAGTTTATTTCCCTTTAGGGAGGGGGACACCGGGGAGCTGTTTTTT.

J is TRBJ2-2 and V is TRBV7-7, with 9 bases that match TRBD1. After removal of 5 bases from V and 5 bases from J, the junction contained 6 bases not matched to a gene. CDR3 length: 15 amino acids. CDR1 SSHAT and CDR2 FNYEAQ come from the germline V gene (reference sequence). CDR3 sequence reads: CASSTQGAGTGELFF. The CDR3 coding sequence is TGTGCCAGCAGCACACAGGGGGCGGGGACCGGGGAGCTGTTTTTT.

In nucleotides, the CDR3 is TGTGCCAGCAGTTACTCTGGCTTAGGATACGAAAAACTGTTTTTT. This gives the protein CASSYSGLGYEKLFF. This chain links TRBV6-2 or TRBV6-3 with TRBJ1-4, with no clear D. V dropped 0 bases and J dropped 8 bases, with 13 bases sitting between them. The CDR3 runs 15 residues. Looked up from germline, CDR1 is MNHEY and CDR2 is SVGEGT.

The rearrangement links TRBV7-2 to TRBJ2-2; TRBD1 matches 8 bases. This CDR3 has 17 residues. The V and J ends lost 2 bases and 4 bases, in that order; junction bases with no gene match: 9. The germline V gene has CDR1 SGHTA and CDR2 FQGNSA. CDR3 amino acids: CASSLRLRTGPTGELFF. The CDR3 coding sequence is TGTGCCAGCAGCTTAAGGTTAAGGACAGGGCCCACCGGGGAGCTGTTTTTT.

The CDR3 loop reads CASSLNVGQYYGYTF. CDR3 DNA sequence: TGCGCCAGCAGCTTGAATGTAGGACAATACTATGGCTACACCTTC. V usage is TRBV5-1 and J usage is TRBJ1-2; tentatively, D is TRBD1 (5 bases). The CDR3 contains 15 residues. Germline V gives CDR1 SGHRS, CDR2 YFSETQ. The V and J ends lost 1 base and 3 bases respectively, with 13 bases between them. Drawing the rest from reference TRBV5-1 and TRBJ1-2, the complete variable domain is KAGVTQTPRYLIKTRGQQVTLSCSPISGHRSVSWYQQTPGQGLQFLFEYFSETQRNKGNFPGRFSGRQFSNSRSEMNVSTLELGDSALYLCASSLNVGQYYGYTFGSGTRLTVV.

This chain uses TRBV11-1 with TRBJ1-3, with no clear D. The germline gives CDR1 SGHAT, CDR2 FQDESV (reference sequence). Trimming removed 5 bases at V and 6 bases at J, with 14 bases between. The CDR3 contains 14 residues. The CDR3, as DNA: TGTGCCAGCAGCCTCTCGGGGAGAGAAAACACCATATATTTT. It codes for CASSLSGRENTIYF.

V is TRBV19 and J is TRBJ1-3; tentative D call: TRBD1 (6 bases). From germline, CDR1 is LNHDA and CDR2 SQIVND (reference sequence). CDR3 length: 15 residues. With 7 bases removed from V and 8 bases from J, the gap between germline ends came to 21 bases. The DNA for the CDR3 is TGTGCCAGTATGGGGGCGCACTTCGCTGTGGACACCATATATTTT. It encodes CASMGAHFAVDTIYF. Full variable domain (remainder filled in from reference TRBV19 and TRBJ1-3): DGGITQSPKYLFRKEGQNVTLSCEQNLNHDAMYWYRQDPGQGLRLIYYSQIVNDFQKGDIAEGYSVSREKKESFPLTVTSAQKNPTAFYLCASMGAHFAVDTIYFGEGSWLTVV.

This chain uses TRBV5-1 with TRBJ2-7; D is unresolved. Germline V gives CDR1 SGHRS, CDR2 YFSETQ. CDR3 length: 14 residues. V was trimmed by 0 bases and J by 0 bases, leaving 7 bases between them. The CDR3 loop reads CASSLATSSYEQYF. The DNA of the CDR3 is TGCGCCAGCAGCTTGGCGACAAGCTCCTACGAGCAGTACTTC. The full variable domain, with the rest looked up from reference TRBV5-1 and TRBJ2-7, is KAGVTQTPRYLIKTRGQQVTLSCSPISGHRSVSWYQQTPGQGLQFLFEYFSETQRNKGNFPGRFSGRQFSNSRSEMNVSTLELGDSALYLCASSLATSSYEQYFGPGTRLTVT.

V gene TRBV6-4 combines with J gene TRBJ2-2; a possible D gene is TRBD2 (5 bases). Deletions cut 3 bases from V and 7 bases from J, with 12 bases between. In germline, CDR1 is MRHNA, CDR2 SNTAGT. CDR3 length: 14 amino acids. Written as DNA, the CDR3 is TGTGCCAGCAGTGATACTAATCGGGGCGGGGAGCTGTTTTTT. Amino acids: CASSDTNRGGELFF.

V and J are TRBV18 and TRBJ2-3, with 9 bases matching TRBD1. The ends lost 0 bases at V and 3 bases at J; junction bases unmatched: 1. CDR1 and CDR2 from the germline V gene are KGHSH and LQKENI. CDR3 size: 15 residues. The CDR3 nucleotides are TGTGCCAGCTCACCACCGGGGACAGGGACAGATACGCAGTATTTT. Translated, it gives CASSPPGTGTDTQYF.

This chain uses TRBV24-1 with TRBJ2-1, with 7 bases fitting TRBD2. The CDR3 length is 15 residues. Germline CDR1 and CDR2: KGHDR and SFDVKD. V lost 3 bases and J lost 8; bases outside the gene matches: 9. The CDR3, as DNA: TGTGCCACCAGTGATCGACTAGCCCTAAAGTATGAGCAGTTCTTC. This sequence encodes CATSDRLALKYEQFF.

The J gene is TRBJ1-6, the V gene TRBV23-1; no firm D call. TRBV23-1 qualifies as an ORF whose function is uncertain. Trimming took 5 bases from V and 10 from J, leaving 18 bases between them. The length of the CDR3 is 15 residues. CDR3 residues: CASSSRTSGGSPLHF. DNA of the CDR3: TGCGCCAGCAGTTCGCGGACTTCCGGTGGCTCACCCCTCCACTTT.

The V and J genes are TRBV5-6 and TRBJ1-6, with 10 bases matching TRBD1. Trimming removed 3 bases from V and 8 bases from J; junction bases left unmatched: 2. Germline CDR1 is SGHDT and CDR2 is YYEEEE. The CDR3 sequence is 14 residues long. Here the CDR3 reads CASSSGTGDSPLHF. The CDR3 DNA follows: TGTGCCAGCAGCTCCGGGACAGGGGATTCACCCCTCCACTTT.

This clone was detected only a few times. This chain joins TRBV19 and TRBJ1-1; 11 nucleotides align to TRBD1. Germline loops: CDR1 LNHDA, CDR2 SQIVND (reference sequence). CDR3 length: 14 amino acids. J lost 5 bases, V lost 9 bases, and 8 bases had no gene match. CDR3 loop: CASTKDRGQTEAFF. CDR3 bases: TGTGCCAGCACAAAGGACAGGGGGCAAACTGAAGCTTTCTTT.

The chain couples TRBV5-4 to TRBJ2-7; D tentatively reads TRBD1 or TRBD2 (5 bases each). In germline, CDR1 is SGHNT, CDR2 YYREEE (reference sequence). Between the trimmed V and J ends, which lost 5 bases and 0 bases, there was a span of 15 bases. The CDR3 has 15 amino acids. The CDR3 DNA follows: TGTGCCAGCAGTCTTGGGATAGGGACCTCCTACGAGCAGTACTTC. This sequence encodes CASSLGIGTSYEQYF.

The genes are TRBV10-3 and TRBJ1-5; 9 nucleotides match TRBD1. The germline V gene has CDR1 ENHRY and CDR2 SYGVKD. The CDR3 totals 16 residues. V lost 5 bases, J lost 3 bases, and 8 bases stayed unmatched. CDR3 DNA sequence: TGTGCCATCAGTAAACAGACAGGGGGTTCCAATCAGCCCCAGCATTTT. This codes for CAISKQTGGSNQPQHF.

The chain has TRBV27 and TRBJ1-5, with D perhaps TRBD1 (6 bases). Germline CDR1 is MNHEY and CDR2 is SMNVEV (reference sequence). This CDR3 is built from 14 residues. Trimming shortened V by 6 bases and J by 4 bases, and 13 bases separated the two germline ends. CDR3 bases: TGTGCCAGCAGCTCAGGGGTCTTTAATCAGCCCCAGCATTTT. Its protein is CASSSGVFNQPQHF.

The genes are TRBV7-9 and TRBJ1-1; weak D call: TRBD1 (5 bases). The CDR3 covers 15 residues. Trimming took off 5 bases at V and 3 bases at J, with 16 bases between the two ends. CDR1 SEHNR and CDR2 FQNEAQ come from the germline V gene (reference sequence). CDR3 in amino acids: CASSGGPKADTEAFF. For the CDR3, the DNA is TGTGCCAGCAGCGGGGGACCAAAGGCCGACACTGAAGCTTTCTTT.

The chain couples TRBV28 to TRBJ1-2; tentatively, D is TRBD1 (5 bases). The V gene's germline CDR1 is MDHEN and CDR2 SYDVKM. The V and J ends lost 5 bases and 3 bases respectively, with 16 bases between them. This CDR3 comprises 15 residues. The CDR3 here is CASSTGILAYYGYTF. The CDR3 DNA reads TGTGCCAGCAGTACAGGTATCCTCGCCTACTATGGCTACACCTTC.

J is TRBJ2-7 and V is TRBV27; TRBD1 is a possible D gene (5 bases). The CDR3 consists of 15 residues. Germline loops: CDR1 MNHEY, CDR2 SMNVEV (reference sequence). Deletions cut 1 base from V and 3 bases from J, with 13 bases between. The CDR3 loop reads CASSLFQGSDYEQYF. The CDR3 DNA sequence: TGTGCCAGCAGTTTATTTCAGGGATCCGACTACGAGCAGTACTTC.

This clone has more than one count but fewer than ten. This chain uses TRBV29-1 with TRBJ2-7, with 9 positions matching TRBD1. Trimming cost V 7 bases and J 5 bases; bases outside gene matches: 9. Germline V gene lookup returns CDR1 SQVTM and CDR2 ANQGSEA. The CDR3 loop spans 13 amino acids. The CDR3 loop reads CSARDRVIHEQYF. CDR3 in DNA: TGCAGCGCTCGGGACAGGGTAATCCACGAGCAGTACTTC.

The chain links TRBV3-1 (or the pseudogene TRBV3-2) to TRBJ2-5; D gene ambiguous. The CDR3 length is 12 residues. Germline lookup yields CDR1 LGHDT and CDR2 YNNKEL (reference sequence). Trimming cost V 1 base and J 1 base, with 1 base left between them. For the CDR3, the DNA is TGTGCCAGCAGCCAAGGCCAAGAGACCCAGTACTTC. As protein: CASSQGQETQYF.

This clone was detected only once. The chain joins TRBV5-3 to TRBJ1-3; 7 bases fit TRBD1. TRBV5-3 is known as an ORF, though its function is uncertain. The length of the CDR3 is 14 residues. J lost 2 bases, V lost 10 bases, and 9 bases had no gene match. The CDR3: CAVGQETTGNTIYF. CDR3 bases: TGTGCCGTAGGACAGGAGACAACTGGAAACACCATATATTTT.

This clone came up once. The gene calls are TRBV10-3 and TRBJ2-1; D possibly corresponds to TRBD2 (5 bases). V lost 0 bases, J lost 0 bases, and 9 bases lay in between. CDR1 ENHRY and CDR2 SYGVKD come from the germline V gene. The CDR3 is 16 amino acids. This CDR3 reads CAISESSGYSYNEQFF. For the CDR3, the DNA is TGTGCCATCAGTGAGTCAAGCGGTTACTCCTACAATGAGCAGTTCTTC.

The V gene is TRBV5-8, the J gene TRBJ1-6; TRBD1 might be the D (6 bases). This CDR3 is built from 16 residues. Trimming stripped 0 bases from V and 10 bases from J, with 17 bases between. Germline CDR1 reads SGHTS; CDR2 reads YDEGEE. CDR3 DNA sequence: TGTGCCAGCAGCTTGGAGGTTGGCAGGGGAAGATCACCCCTCCACTTT. Its translation: CASSLEVGRGRSPLHF. Filled out from reference TRBV5-8 and TRBJ1-6, the complete variable domain reads EAGVTQSPTHLIKTRGQQATLRCSPISGHTSVYWYQQALGLGLQFLLWYDEGEERNRGNFPPRFSGRQFPNYSSELNVNALELEDSALYLCASSLEVGRGRSPLHFGNGTRLTVT.